A single sample is the source of the 28 T cell receptor beta chains below, sequenced in a study of OX40 agonist ivuxolimab in advanced cancers. Profiled with immunoSEQ multiplex PCR; TCRdb holds only in-frame clones, not every one. Of about 27,000 clones in the sample, 65% to 90% were seen once. Sequenced here: CD4+ or CD8+ T cells sorted from blood, sampled in a trial of the OX40 agonist ivuxolimab. These receptors all stem from an adult with an advanced solid tumor such as melanoma, head and neck, liver or kidney cancer.

The V and J genes are TRBV4-1 and TRBJ2-5; TRBD2 is a possible D gene (6 bases). Germline V lookup: CDR1 MGHRA, CDR2 YSYEKL. This CDR3 is 16 amino acids long. The V gene lost 1 base and the J gene lost 2 bases, with 14 bases spanning the gap. The chain's CDR3 is CASSQGTFGTQETQYF. CDR3 in DNA: TGCGCCAGCAGCCAAGGGACATTTGGGACTCAAGAGACCCAGTACTTC.

V is TRBV5-1 and J is TRBJ2-1, with 7 bases that match TRBD1. Germline V CDR1 and CDR2: SGHRS, YFSETQ. This CDR3 has 16 residues. V shed 4 bases and J 0 bases; nucleotides not matched to a gene: 7. CDR3 nucleotide sequence: TGCGCCAGCAGCACATGGGGACAGAGCTCCTACAATGAGCAGTTCTTC. As protein: CASSTWGQSSYNEQFF. The whole variable domain, remainder taken from reference TRBV5-1 and TRBJ2-1, is KAGVTQTPRYLIKTRGQQVTLSCSPISGHRSVSWYQQTPGQGLQFLFEYFSETQRNKGNFPGRFSGRQFSNSRSEMNVSTLELGDSALYLCASSTWGQSSYNEQFFGPGTRLTVL.

This chain connects TRBV30 to TRBJ1-2, with a possible D match to TRBD1 (5 bases). Trimming pared 8 bases from V and 8 bases from J, leaving 12 bases between. Germline values: CDR1 GTSNPN, CDR2 SVGIG (reference sequence). This CDR3 has 10 amino acids. This chain's CDR3 is CATAGWGYTF. The CDR3 DNA reads as TGTGCCACAGCAGGGTGGGGCTACACCTTC.

The chain carries TRBV7-3 and TRBJ1-1; D is unresolved. In germline, CDR1 is SGHTA, CDR2 FQGTGA. This CDR3 spans 14 amino acids. V gave up 4 bases and J gave up 0 bases, with 9 bases separating them. CDR3: CASSSSRMNTEAFF. CDR3 DNA sequence: TGTGCCAGCAGCTCCTCTAGAATGAACACTGAAGCTTTCTTT. Drawing the rest from reference TRBV7-3 and TRBJ1-1, the complete variable domain is GAGVSQTPSNKVTEKGKYVELRCDPISGHTALYWYRQSLGQGPEFLIYFQGTGAADDSGLPNDRFFAVRPEGSVSTLKIQRTERGDSAVYLCASSSSRMNTEAFFGQGTRLTVV.

V and J are TRBV7-9 and TRBJ1-3; 8 bases fit TRBD1. The CDR3 loop spans 17 amino acids. Per germline, CDR1 SEHNR and CDR2 FQNEAQ (reference sequence). After removal of 5 bases from V and 1 base from J, the junction contained 10 bases not matched to a gene. The CDR3 sequence: CASSPPTGEVSGNTIYF. CDR3 nucleotide sequence: TGTGCCAGCAGCCCCCCGACAGGGGAAGTATCTGGAAACACCATATATTTT. The full variable domain, rest sourced from reference TRBV7-9 and TRBJ1-3, is DTGVSQNPRHKITKRGQNVTFRCDPISEHNRLYWYRQTLGQGPEFLTYFQNEAQLEKSRLLSDRFSAERPKGSFSTLEIQRTEQGDSAMYLCASSPPTGEVSGNTIYFGEGSWLTVV.

The genes are TRBV28 and TRBJ2-6; 7 bases line up with TRBD1. CDR1 and CDR2 (germline): MDHEN, SYDVKM. Trimming removed 7 bases from V and 0 bases from J; junction bases left unmatched: 0. The CDR3 is 14 residues long. CDR3 region: CASNRGSGANVLTF. Written as DNA, the CDR3 is TGTGCCAGCAACAGGGGCTCTGGGGCCAACGTCCTGACTTTC.

This clone was recorded a few times. CDR3 nucleotides: TGTGCCAGCAGCTTAGGGGCGGCAATTTGGGACAGTCAAGAGGATACGCAGTATTTT. It yields the protein CASSLGAAIWDSQEDTQYF. The V and J genes are TRBV7-9 and TRBJ2-3, with 7 nucleotides matching TRBD1. The CDR3 loop spans 19 amino acids. The germline V gene encodes CDR1 SEHNR and CDR2 FQNEAQ (reference sequence). The V gene end was trimmed by 1 base and the J gene end by 6 bases; junction bases not matched to a gene: 19. Full variable domain (remainder filled in from reference TRBV7-9 and TRBJ2-3): DTGVSQNPRHKITKRGQNVTFRCDPISEHNRLYWYRQTLGQGPEFLTYFQNEAQLEKSRLLSDRFSAERPKGSFSTLEIQRTEQGDSAMYLCASSLGAAIWDSQEDTQYFGPGTRLTVL.

The chain combines TRBV15 with TRBJ2-5; D is uncertain. V lost 3 bases and J lost 5, with 10 bases in between. CDR1 and CDR2 from the germline V gene are LNHNV and YYDKDF (reference sequence). The CDR3 is 13 residues long. The CDR3 DNA follows: TGTGCCACCAGCAGTCACCTGGGGGAGACCCAGTACTTC. It yields the protein CATSSHLGETQYF. The variable domain in full, with the rest retrieved from reference TRBV15 and TRBJ2-5, is DAMVIQNPRYQVTQFGKPVTLSCSQTLNHNVMYWYQQKSSQAPKLLFHYYDKDFNNEADTPDNFQSRRPNTSFCFLDIRSPGLGDTAMYLCATSSHLGETQYFGPGTRLLVL.

This chain uses TRBV9 with TRBJ2-7; TRBD1 aligns across 7 bases. This CDR3 spans 14 amino acids. CDR1 and CDR2 (germline): SGDLS, YYNGEE. The trim removed 0 bases at V and 1 base at J, leaving 1 base unmatched. The CDR3 DNA follows: TGTGCCAGCAGCGTAGAGGGGGCGTCCTACGAGCAGTACTTC. It specifies CASSVEGASYEQYF.

V gene TRBV13 combines with J gene TRBJ2-7; D call uncertain. The CDR3 contains 12 residues. Germline lookup yields CDR1 PRHDT and CDR2 FYEKMQ (reference sequence). V lost 6 bases, J lost 5 bases, and 11 bases lay in between. CDR3 DNA: TGTGCCAGCAGAGAAATCCCCCACGAGCAGTACTTC. This encodes CASREIPHEQYF.

V usage is TRBV28 and J usage is TRBJ1-4; D unresolved. In germline, CDR1 is MDHEN, CDR2 SYDVKM. This CDR3 is built from 19 residues. With 3 bases removed from V and 7 bases from J, the gap between germline ends came to 27 bases. The CDR3 protein is CASSLSIGQEAISREKLFF. CDR3 nucleotides: TGTGCCAGCAGTTTGAGTATTGGCCAGGAGGCAATTAGTCGTGAAAAACTGTTTTTT. Full variable domain (rest looked up from reference TRBV28 and TRBJ1-4): DVKVTQSSRYLVKRTGEKVFLECVQDMDHENMFWYRQDPGLGLRLIYFSYDVKMKEKGDIPEGYSVSREKKERFSLILESASTNQTSMYLCASSLSIGQEAISREKLFFGSGTQLSVL.

This rearrangement joins TRBV6-6 to TRBJ2-7; 8 bases are shared with TRBD2. The CDR3 consists of 15 residues. CDR1 and CDR2 (germline): MNHNY, SVGAGI (reference sequence). J was trimmed by 3 bases and V by 1 base; bases with no gene match: 5. The CDR3 region has the DNA TGTGCCAGCAGTTACTTCAGGACTAGCAGCTACGAGCAGTACTTC. Translation gives CASSYFRTSSYEQYF.

This chain uses TRBV7-9 with TRBJ2-7; D perhaps matches TRBD1 (6 bases). Germline-derived CDR1 and CDR2 are SEHNR and FQNEAQ (reference sequence). Trimming removed 6 bases at V and 5 bases at J, with 14 bases between. This CDR3 comprises 13 residues. Written as DNA, the CDR3 is TGTGCCAGCAGATTTACAGGGTCTGACGAGCAGTACTTC. Translated: CASRFTGSDEQYF.

This clone appeared a single time. The chain has TRBV27 and TRBJ2-2; tentatively, D is TRBD1 (6 bases). V shed 10 bases and J shed 1 base, with 10 bases lying between them. This CDR3 is 13 amino acids long. Looked up from germline, CDR1 is MNHEY and CDR2 is SMNVEV (reference sequence). CDR3 nucleotide sequence: TGTGCCACCGGACAGTTGAACACCGGGGAGCTGTTTTTT. Its translation is CATGQLNTGELFF.

Of note for this clone: At the DNA level, this CDR3 is encoded by other sequences in the same sample as well. The chain uses TRBV27 and TRBJ1-2; a weak D match, TRBD1 (6 bases). The germline CDR1 and CDR2 sequences are MNHEY and SMNVEV (reference sequence). This CDR3 has 17 amino acids. Trimming pared 5 bases from V and 2 bases from J, leaving 21 bases between. CDR3 sequence reads: CASSPTVGQRANYGYTF. CDR3 nucleotides: TGTGCCAGCAGTCCTACCGTCGGACAGCGAGCAAACTATGGCTACACCTTC.

J is TRBJ2-2 and V is TRBV6-6; D gene ambiguous. Germline V gene lookup returns CDR1 MNHNY and CDR2 SVGAGI (reference sequence). Trimming removed 6 bases from V and 7 bases from J, with 12 bases in between. The CDR3 has 13 residues. This CDR3 is CASSPVQHGELFF. In DNA, the CDR3 is TGTGCCAGCAGCCCAGTTCAGCACGGGGAGCTGTTTTTT.

This sequence joins TRBV4-2 and TRBJ2-2; 9 bases map to TRBD1. Germline CDR1 and CDR2: LGHNA and YNFKEQ. V shed 5 bases and J 2 bases; nucleotides not matched to a gene: 9. The length of the CDR3 is 17 residues. The CDR3 DNA sequence: TGTGCCAGCAGCTTTCTTACAGGGGGCCCTAACACCGGGGAGCTGTTTTTT. It yields the protein CASSFLTGGPNTGELFF.

This clone is categorized as medium-sized. This sequence joins TRBV4-1 and TRBJ1-5, with D uncertain. The germline CDR1 and CDR2 sequences are MGHRA and YSYEKL. The CDR3 sequence is 15 residues long. With 0 bases removed from V and 7 bases from J, the gap between germline ends came to 13 bases. CDR3 residues: CASSQDRALAQPQHF. CDR3 nucleotides: TGCGCCAGCAGCCAAGATAGGGCTCTAGCGCAGCCCCAGCATTTT.

The chain carries TRBV7-3 and TRBJ2-2, with 7 bases identical to TRBD2. Germline V gene data show CDR1 as SGHTA and CDR2 as FQGTGA. The CDR3 consists of 14 residues. The J segment lost 4 bases and the V segment lost 6 bases, leaving 5 bases of the junction unmatched. The CDR3 DNA is TGTGCCAGCAGATTCTCTAGCGGCACCGGGGAGCTGTTTTTT. Translation: CASRFSSGTGELFF.

V usage is TRBV28 and J usage is TRBJ2-5; 8 nucleotides align to TRBD2. The germline CDR1 and CDR2 sequences are MDHEN and SYDVKM. Trimming at V came to 5 bases and at J to 0 bases, leaving 17 bases not matched to a gene. This CDR3 has 19 residues. The CDR3 is CASSPLGDSGVGYQETQYF. The DNA of the CDR3 is TGTGCCAGCAGTCCATTAGGGGATAGCGGGGTAGGTTACCAAGAGACCCAGTACTTC.

This chain uses TRBV18 with TRBJ2-1, with D perhaps given as TRBD1 or TRBD2 (6 bases each). The ends were cut back, 3 bases at V and 1 base at J, with 13 bases in the middle. This CDR3 has 16 residues. CDR1 and CDR2 (germline): KGHSH, LQKENI. The CDR3 sequence is CASSPSGAMSYNEQFF. In DNA form, the CDR3 reads TGTGCCAGCTCACCTTCGGGGGCCATGTCCTACAATGAGCAGTTCTTC.

The chain uses TRBV28 and TRBJ2-7, with D perhaps matching TRBD1 or TRBD2 (5 bases each). The CDR3 length is 13 residues. Trimming took off 6 bases at V and 5 bases at J, with 14 bases between the two ends. Per germline, CDR1 MDHEN and CDR2 SYDVKM. The CDR3 is CASSYRDADEQYF. The CDR3 coding sequence is TGTGCCAGCAGCTACCGGGACGCTGACGAGCAGTACTTC.

This clone was counted once. This chain connects TRBV2 to TRBJ2-7; the D is unclear. V lost 7 bases to trimming and J lost 6 bases, with 16 bases between them. Per the germline V gene, CDR1 is SNHLY and CDR2 is FYNNEI. This CDR3 is built from 13 residues. DNA for the CDR3: TGTGCCAGCAATAACCCCGTTTTGGGCGAGCAGTACTTC. It yields the protein CASNNPVLGEQYF.

CDR3 nucleotides: TGTGCCAGCAGTCTCGCCCGGGGGGCCCTACGCTACGAGCAGTACTTC. It is translated as CASSLARGALRYEQYF. The chain combines TRBV28 with TRBJ2-7; a possible D gene is TRBD2 (7 bases). The CDR3 consists of 16 residues. CDR1 is MDHEN, CDR2 SYDVKM, per germline. V was trimmed by 5 bases and J by 3 bases, leaving 20 bases between them.

The chain is built from TRBV4-1 and TRBJ2-1; D is perhaps TRBD2 (7 bases). Trimming removed 0 bases at V and 8 bases at J, with 17 bases between. This CDR3 contains 16 residues. Germline V gives CDR1 MGHRA, CDR2 YSYEKL. The CDR3 DNA follows: TGCGCCAGCAGCCAAGAAATATGGGGGGGCGGGGATGAGCAGTTCTTC. Its protein is CASSQEIWGGGDEQFF.

V gene TRBV7-9 combines with J gene TRBJ2-7, with 7 bases fitting TRBD1. The CDR3 extends over 16 amino acids. V shed 4 bases and J 2 bases; nucleotides not matched to a gene: 11. CDR1 SEHNR and CDR2 FQNEAQ come from the germline V gene (reference sequence). The CDR3 DNA is TGTGCCAGCAGCTCGCCGGACCCGGGACAGCCCTACGAGCAGTACTTC. This sequence encodes CASSSPDPGQPYEQYF. The entire variable domain, with the rest obtained from reference TRBV7-9 and TRBJ2-7, is as follows: DTGVSQNPRHKITKRGQNVTFRCDPISEHNRLYWYRQTLGQGPEFLTYFQNEAQLEKSRLLSDRFSAERPKGSFSTLEIQRTEQGDSAMYLCASSSPDPGQPYEQYFGPGTRLTVT.

CDR3 sequence (DNA): TGTGCCAGCAGTTTTAAGGGACAGGGCTATGGCTACACCTTC. Amino acids: CASSFKGQGYGYTF. This sequence joins TRBV28 and TRBJ1-2, with 9 positions matching TRBD1. This CDR3 is 14 amino acids long. The J segment lost 4 bases and the V segment lost 3 bases, leaving 3 bases of the junction unmatched. In germline, CDR1 is MDHEN, CDR2 SYDVKM.

The chain uses TRBV6-1 and TRBJ2-4; D gene uncertain. The CDR3 is 14 residues long. The V and J ends lost 3 bases and 0 bases respectively, with 6 bases between them. Germline V gene lookup returns CDR1 MNHNS and CDR2 SASEGT. Here the CDR3 DNA reads TGTGCCAGCAGTGAGAACTTAGCCAAAAACATTCAGTACTTC. Translating it yields CASSENLAKNIQYF.